The 30 T cell receptor beta chains listed next were all sequenced from one sample in a study of tumor-infiltrating lymphocytes in primary liver carcinoma. Taking roughly 20-32 mg of unsorted bulk tissue, the authors co-extracted RNA and DNA. TCR beta cDNA was prepared out of around 460 ng total RNA by means of a constant-region primer. Library construction for TCR beta comprised three nested multiplex PCR rounds performed with slightly modified ARM-PCR. Amplification in the first two PCR rounds was performed using TRBV1-TRBV30 forward primers and a C-beta reverse primer for 10 cycles each. TCRdb passed the multiplex PCR reads through MiXCR, listing each CDR3 protein once. This table has tens of thousands of distinct CDR3 sequences, over 60% appearing once. Sequenced input: liver tumor tissue from sampling region 4. Subset indicated: tumor region T4, right-lateral pole. Receptors were obtained from a man between 40 and 49 years old with primary liver carcinoma and hepatitis B virus infection.

This clonotype occurred many times. V is TRBV5-4 and J is TRBJ2-1; TRBD2 matches at 8 bases. The length of the CDR3 is 15 residues. V shed 7 bases and J 0 bases; nucleotides not matched to a gene: 6. Germline V gene sequence: CDR1 SGHNT, CDR2 YYREEE (reference sequence). The CDR3: CASAQSGSSYNEQFF. In DNA form, the CDR3 reads TGTGCCAGCGCCCAAAGCGGGAGCTCCTACAATGAGCAGTTCTTC.

This clonotype counts as medium-sized. The chain has TRBV4-2 and TRBJ2-5, with D possibly matching TRBD2 (6 bases). Looked up from germline, CDR1 is LGHNA and CDR2 is YNFKEQ. CDR3 length: 15 amino acids. V was cut by 1 base and J by 1 base, with 10 bases left in between. This CDR3 is CASSQVAGPQETQYF. In DNA, the CDR3 is TGTGCCAGCAGCCAAGTGGCGGGACCCCAAGAGACCCAGTACTTC.

The CDR3 reads CASSQESRGAATGESQYF. CDR3 bases: TGCGCCAGCAGCCAAGAGTCACGAGGGGCGGCCACAGGGGAGTCCCAGTACTTC. The chain couples TRBV4-1 to TRBJ2-5; TRBD1 agrees at 7 bases. V trimming: 0 bases; J trimming: 9 bases; junction bases outside the gene matches: 19. CDR1 is MGHRA and CDR2 is YSYEKL in the germline V gene. The CDR3 totals 18 residues.

In regard to this clonotype: At one end, the junction sequence differs from germline, possibly due to a read error. This rearrangement joins TRBV4-2 to TRBJ2-3; D is ambiguous. Per the germline V gene, CDR1 is LGHNA and CDR2 is YNFKEQ. This CDR3 has 16 residues. CDR3: CANSQEAAPRTDTQYF. The DNA for the CDR3 is TGTGCCAACAGCCAAGAGGCAGCGCCTCGCACGGATACGCAGTATTTT.

This clonotype is medium-sized in the sample. V and J are TRBV28 and TRBJ2-5; possible D gene TRBD2, 6 bases. The CDR3 is made up of 14 amino acids. Germline V gene lookup returns CDR1 MDHEN and CDR2 SYDVKM. Trimming cost V 0 bases and J 5 bases, with 10 bases left between them. CDR3 nucleotides: TGTGCCAGCAGTTTATGGGCGGGGATGGAGACCCAGTACTTC. It translates to CASSLWAGMETQYF.

V gene TRBV12-3 or TRBV12-4 combines with J gene TRBJ1-1, with D perhaps TRBD1 (6 bases). The CDR3 loop spans 13 amino acids. V was cut by 5 bases and J by 7 bases, with 14 bases left in between. This chain's CDR3 is CASSEGSGDEAFF. Here the CDR3 DNA reads TGTGCCAGCAGTGAAGGGTCAGGGGATGAAGCTTTCTTT.

The sample holds one count of this clonotype. Since a much larger clone is just one base distant, this may be a read error. The V and J genes are TRBV29-1 and TRBJ1-1; D possibly corresponds to TRBD1 (5 bases). In germline, CDR1 is SQVTM, CDR2 ANQGSEA. The CDR3 length is 14 residues. With 7 bases removed from V and 3 bases from J, the gap between germline ends came to 18 bases. The CDR3, as DNA: TGCAGCGGCCGCCGGGGGGGGAAGGACACTGAAGCTTTCTTT. Translated, it gives CSGRRGGKDTEAFF.

On this clonotype itself: A read error is possible here, since a much larger clone lies one base away. The genes are TRBV12-3 or TRBV12-4 and TRBJ2-6, with a possible D match to TRBD2 (5 bases). This CDR3 region has 21 residues. CDR3 sequence: CASSRTQLVPGRASGVNVLTF. In DNA form, the CDR3 reads TGTGCCAGCAGTCGGACCCAACTAGTCCCCGGTCGGGCCTCTGGGGTCAACGTCCTGACTTTC.

Of note for this clonotype: A much larger clone differs from this one at a single base, so this may be a read error. No conserved phenylalanine or tryptophan ends this CDR3, so it is likely a read error. The V call is TRBV11-1, the J call TRBJ2-7; 9 nucleotides agree with TRBD1. The CDR3 is 14 residues long. Germline V gives CDR1 SGHAT, CDR2 FQDESV (reference sequence). The CDR3 is CACSPRDRDHEQYL. CDR3 nucleotides: TGTGCCTGCAGCCCCCGGGACAGGGACCACGAGCAGTACTTG.

This chain joins TRBV5-4 and TRBJ2-3; tentatively, D is TRBD2 (6 bases). The CDR3 consists of 16 residues. Trimming took 4 bases from V and 5 from J, leaving 20 bases between them. Germline CDR1 is SGHNT and CDR2 is YYREEE (reference sequence). In DNA, the CDR3 is TGTGCCAGCAGCCCAACTAGCCCTAGCCCCATAGATACGCAGTATTTT. Protein product: CASSPTSPSPIDTQYF. The full variable domain, its missing parts supplied by reference TRBV5-4 and TRBJ2-3, is ETGVTQSPTHLIKTRGQQVTLRCSSQSGHNTVSWYQQALGQGPQFIFQYYREEENGRGNFPPRFSGLQFPNYSSELNVNALELDDSALYLCASSPTSPSPIDTQYFGPGTRLTVL.

This clonotype was observed a few times. The J gene is TRBJ2-1, the V gene TRBV4-1; D possibly matches TRBD1 or TRBD2 (6 bases each). Looked up from germline, CDR1 is MGHRA and CDR2 is YSYEKL. The V gene lost 6 bases and the J gene lost 12 bases, with 30 bases spanning the gap. The CDR3 has 17 residues. This CDR3 is CASRREESGQLNSVQFF. The CDR3 region has the DNA TGCGCCAGCAGGAGGGAGGAATCAGGACAGCTTAATAGCGTGCAGTTCTTC.

This clonotype occurred many times. V usage is TRBV5-5 and J usage is TRBJ1-2; D is possibly TRBD1 (6 bases). Germline V gives CDR1 SGHKS, CDR2 YYEKEE (reference sequence). Trimming removed 4 bases from V and 0 bases from J, with 16 bases in between. This CDR3 has 16 residues. For the CDR3, the DNA is TGTGCCAGCAGCCCTCACCCGGACAGAACTAACTATGGCTACACCTTC. As protein: CASSPHPDRTNYGYTF.

This clonotype was seen a single time. The chain couples TRBV12-3 or TRBV12-4 to TRBJ1-2; tentative D call: TRBD1 (6 bases). Trimming left V 10 bases short and J 4 bases short, with 13 bases between. This CDR3 comprises 12 residues. The CDR3: CANGIGGYGYTF. DNA of the CDR3: TGTGCCAACGGCATAGGGGGCTATGGCTACACCTTC.

Concerning this clonotype: The junction and the germline gene differ at one end; a read error may be behind it. This rearrangement joins TRBV12-3 or TRBV12-4 to TRBJ2-7, with TRBD1 as a possible D gene (6 bases). The CDR3 is made up of 15 amino acids. DNA of the CDR3: TGTGCAAGCAGTTTAGGGCTGGGGGCTACTTACGAGCAGTACTTC. This sequence encodes CASSLGLGATYEQYF.

This clonotype was counted many times. The rearrangement links TRBV24-1 to TRBJ2-7; possibly TRBD1 or TRBD2 for D (5 bases each). Looked up from germline, CDR1 is KGHDR and CDR2 is SFDVKD. V was trimmed by 0 bases and J by 2 bases, leaving 13 bases between them. The CDR3 is 16 residues long. CDR3 DNA: TGTGCCACCAGTGATTTGCCGGGACGGGTCGCCTACGAGCAGTACTTC. Translation gives CATSDLPGRVAYEQYF.

CDR3: CASTNGGEQFF. Written as DNA, the CDR3 is TGTGCCAGCACCAATGGAGGAGAGCAGTTCTTC. The chain is built from TRBV6-2 or TRBV6-3 and TRBJ2-1, with a weak D call TRBD2 (5 bases). V lost 7 bases to trimming and J lost 10 bases, with 11 bases between them. Germline CDR1 reads MNHEY; CDR2 reads SVGEGT. The CDR3 has 11 residues.

This clonotype appeared a few times. A much larger clone sits a single nucleotide away, making a read error possible. The V call is TRBV5-1, the J call TRBJ1-1; D gene ambiguous. The CDR3 runs 14 residues. Trimming took 0 bases from V and 0 from J, leaving 6 bases between them. Germline-derived CDR1 and CDR2 are SGHRS and YFSETQ. CDR3 coding DNA: TGCGCCAGCAGCTTGGGCGGCATGAACACTGAAGCTTTCTTT. Its translation is CASSLGGMNTEAFF.

V gene TRBV13 combines with J gene TRBJ2-7, with a possible D match to TRBD2 (5 bases). The CDR3 is 17 residues long. Per germline, CDR1 PRHDT and CDR2 FYEKMQ (reference sequence). Trimming removed 9 bases at V and 2 bases at J, with 26 bases between. CDR3 coding DNA: TGTGCCAGTAGCCTACAACTTAGCGAGGCGACGGCCTACGAGCAGTACTTC. Translation: CASSLQLSEATAYEQYF.

A word on this clonotype: A read error may produce the germline difference seen at one junction end. The genes are TRBV4-3 and TRBJ2-1; D is unresolved. This CDR3 region has 16 residues. The germline gives CDR1 LGHNA, CDR2 YSLEER. The CDR3 sequence: CTSSQYPPPADNEQFF. In nucleotides, the CDR3 is TGCACCAGCAGCCAATACCCCCCCCCGGCGGACAATGAGCAGTTCTTC.

This chain uses TRBV5-5 with TRBJ2-3; D gene ambiguous. The V end lost 0 bases, the J end lost 2 bases, and 7 bases lay between the germline ends. This CDR3 region has 14 residues. CDR1 and CDR2 from the germline V gene are SGHKS and YYEKEE (reference sequence). CDR3 sequence: CASSLVTDTDTQYF. The CDR3 DNA sequence: TGTGCCAGCAGCTTGGTGACTGACACAGATACGCAGTATTTT.

This clonotype was seen only once. The germline gene is not matched at one end of the junction; a read error may be the cause. This chain joins TRBV12-3 or TRBV12-4 and TRBJ2-1, with TRBD2 matching over 13 bases. The CDR3 totals 16 residues. In DNA, the CDR3 is TGTGTCAGCATTCCAGCCGGGACTAGCGGGATCGAGGAGCAGTTCTTC. Translation: CVSIPAGTSGIEEQFF.

This clonotype was counted a single time. The V gene is TRBV25-1, the J gene TRBJ1-2; a weak D match, TRBD1 (5 bases). This CDR3 contains 15 residues. CDR1 is MGHDK and CDR2 is SYGVNS in the germline V gene. The V and J ends lost 5 bases and 10 bases respectively, with 23 bases between them. The CDR3 reads CASSPPGGNEYAYTF. Here the CDR3 DNA reads TGTGCCAGCAGTCCCCCCGGGGGGAACGAATACGCCTACACCTTC.

In regard to this clonotype: This may be a read error: a much more frequent sequence differs by one nucleotide. The chain joins TRBV6-1 to TRBJ2-3; D is undetermined. CDR3 length: 15 amino acids. The V gene's germline CDR1 is MNHNS and CDR2 SASEGT. CDR3 bases: TGTGCCAGCAGTGACTCCGTGACTTTCACAGATACGCGGTATTTT. This translates into CASSDSVTFTDTRYF.

Turning to this clonotype: The junction does not match germline at one end; this may be a read error. V usage is TRBV11-2 and J usage is TRBJ2-7; D is possibly TRBD2 (6 bases). CDR1 is SGHAT and CDR2 is FQNNGV in the germline V gene. CDR3 size: 13 residues. CDR3 coding DNA: TGTGCCAACAGCTTCGGAGAGGCTAGCGAGCAGTGCTTC. Its translation: CANSFGEASEQCF. Filled out from reference TRBV11-2 and TRBJ2-7, the complete variable domain reads EAGVAQSPRYKIIEKRQSVAFWCNPISGHATLYWYQQILGQGPKLLIQFQNNGVVDDSQLPKDRFSAERLKGVDSTLKIQPAKLEDSAVYLCANSFGEASEQCFGPGTRLTVT.

The chain uses TRBV10-3 and TRBJ1-2; D gene ambiguous. Germline V lookup: CDR1 ENHRY, CDR2 SYGVKD. Trimming cost V 2 bases and J 4 bases, with 17 bases left between them. CDR3 length: 16 amino acids. The CDR3 loop is CAISEVSSQEVYGYTF. The CDR3 coding sequence is TGTGCCATCAGTGAGGTTTCGTCCCAGGAAGTCTATGGCTACACCTTC.

For this clonotype: A much larger clone sits a single nucleotide away, making a read error possible. The rearrangement joins TRBV6-1 to TRBJ2-7; D unresolved. Trimming stripped 5 bases from V and 3 bases from J, with 11 bases between. This CDR3 is built from 13 residues. Germline V gene sequence: CDR1 MNHNS, CDR2 SASEGT. The CDR3 nucleotides read TGTGCCAGCAGTAAATGGGTTTTCTACGAGCAGTACTTC. This gives the protein CASSKWVFYEQYF.

Of note for this clonotype: A read error is likely, as this CDR3 ends without the conserved phenylalanine or tryptophan. The J gene is TRBJ1-1, the V gene TRBV12-3 or TRBV12-4; 7 bases agree with TRBD1. With V trimmed by 6 bases and J by 2 bases, 6 bases remained unmatched. The CDR3 has 14 amino acids. The CDR3 DNA is TGTGCCAGCAGACCTCGGACAGGAAACACTGAAGCTTTCATT. Translation: CASRPRTGNTEAFI.

Comments on this clonotype: A much larger clone differs from this one at a single base, so this may be a read error. The J gene is TRBJ2-1, the V gene TRBV24-1; D remains unclear. Looked up from germline, CDR1 is KGHDR and CDR2 is SFDVKD. V was clipped by 0 bases and J by 13 bases, with 6 bases between them. This CDR3 region has 11 residues. DNA of the CDR3: TGTGCCACCAGTGATTTGCGTGATCAGTTCTTC. Protein: CATSDLRDQFF.

This clonotype has a count of ten or more. One junction end does not reproduce the germline sequence, and a read error may be involved. The V and J genes are TRBV13 and TRBJ2-7, with D possibly being TRBD2 (5 bases). Germline V CDR1 and CDR2: PRHDT, FYEKMQ (reference sequence). This CDR3 has 13 residues. The DNA of the CDR3 is TGTGCCAGCGGGAGAGGAGGACCCTACGAACAGTACTTC. Translated: CASGRGGPYEQYF.

V gene TRBV6-1 combines with J gene TRBJ2-7; weak D call: TRBD1 (7 bases). V gave up 7 bases and J gave up 6 bases, with 16 bases separating them. Germline lookup yields CDR1 MNHNS and CDR2 SASEGT. The CDR3 covers 13 residues. CDR3 DNA sequence: TGTGCCAGCATTGTGACAGGGAGGCGCGAGCAGTACTTC. Its protein product is CASIVTGRREQYF.